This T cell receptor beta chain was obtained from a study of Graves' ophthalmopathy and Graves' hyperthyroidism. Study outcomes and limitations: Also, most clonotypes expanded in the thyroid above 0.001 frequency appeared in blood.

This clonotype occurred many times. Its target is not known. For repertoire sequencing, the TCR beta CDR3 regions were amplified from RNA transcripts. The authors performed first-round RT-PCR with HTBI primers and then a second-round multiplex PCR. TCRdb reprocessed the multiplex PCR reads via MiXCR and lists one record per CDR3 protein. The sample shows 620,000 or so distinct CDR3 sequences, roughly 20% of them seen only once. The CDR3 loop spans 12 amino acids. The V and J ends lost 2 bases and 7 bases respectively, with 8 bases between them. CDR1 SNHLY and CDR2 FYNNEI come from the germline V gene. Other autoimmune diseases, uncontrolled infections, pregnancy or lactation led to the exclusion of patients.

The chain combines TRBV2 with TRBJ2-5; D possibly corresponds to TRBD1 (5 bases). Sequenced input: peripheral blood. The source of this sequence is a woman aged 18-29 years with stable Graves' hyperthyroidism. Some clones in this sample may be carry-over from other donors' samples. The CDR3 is CASSERQGTQYF. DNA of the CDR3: TGTGCCAGCAGTGAACGCCAGGGGACCCAGTACTTC.